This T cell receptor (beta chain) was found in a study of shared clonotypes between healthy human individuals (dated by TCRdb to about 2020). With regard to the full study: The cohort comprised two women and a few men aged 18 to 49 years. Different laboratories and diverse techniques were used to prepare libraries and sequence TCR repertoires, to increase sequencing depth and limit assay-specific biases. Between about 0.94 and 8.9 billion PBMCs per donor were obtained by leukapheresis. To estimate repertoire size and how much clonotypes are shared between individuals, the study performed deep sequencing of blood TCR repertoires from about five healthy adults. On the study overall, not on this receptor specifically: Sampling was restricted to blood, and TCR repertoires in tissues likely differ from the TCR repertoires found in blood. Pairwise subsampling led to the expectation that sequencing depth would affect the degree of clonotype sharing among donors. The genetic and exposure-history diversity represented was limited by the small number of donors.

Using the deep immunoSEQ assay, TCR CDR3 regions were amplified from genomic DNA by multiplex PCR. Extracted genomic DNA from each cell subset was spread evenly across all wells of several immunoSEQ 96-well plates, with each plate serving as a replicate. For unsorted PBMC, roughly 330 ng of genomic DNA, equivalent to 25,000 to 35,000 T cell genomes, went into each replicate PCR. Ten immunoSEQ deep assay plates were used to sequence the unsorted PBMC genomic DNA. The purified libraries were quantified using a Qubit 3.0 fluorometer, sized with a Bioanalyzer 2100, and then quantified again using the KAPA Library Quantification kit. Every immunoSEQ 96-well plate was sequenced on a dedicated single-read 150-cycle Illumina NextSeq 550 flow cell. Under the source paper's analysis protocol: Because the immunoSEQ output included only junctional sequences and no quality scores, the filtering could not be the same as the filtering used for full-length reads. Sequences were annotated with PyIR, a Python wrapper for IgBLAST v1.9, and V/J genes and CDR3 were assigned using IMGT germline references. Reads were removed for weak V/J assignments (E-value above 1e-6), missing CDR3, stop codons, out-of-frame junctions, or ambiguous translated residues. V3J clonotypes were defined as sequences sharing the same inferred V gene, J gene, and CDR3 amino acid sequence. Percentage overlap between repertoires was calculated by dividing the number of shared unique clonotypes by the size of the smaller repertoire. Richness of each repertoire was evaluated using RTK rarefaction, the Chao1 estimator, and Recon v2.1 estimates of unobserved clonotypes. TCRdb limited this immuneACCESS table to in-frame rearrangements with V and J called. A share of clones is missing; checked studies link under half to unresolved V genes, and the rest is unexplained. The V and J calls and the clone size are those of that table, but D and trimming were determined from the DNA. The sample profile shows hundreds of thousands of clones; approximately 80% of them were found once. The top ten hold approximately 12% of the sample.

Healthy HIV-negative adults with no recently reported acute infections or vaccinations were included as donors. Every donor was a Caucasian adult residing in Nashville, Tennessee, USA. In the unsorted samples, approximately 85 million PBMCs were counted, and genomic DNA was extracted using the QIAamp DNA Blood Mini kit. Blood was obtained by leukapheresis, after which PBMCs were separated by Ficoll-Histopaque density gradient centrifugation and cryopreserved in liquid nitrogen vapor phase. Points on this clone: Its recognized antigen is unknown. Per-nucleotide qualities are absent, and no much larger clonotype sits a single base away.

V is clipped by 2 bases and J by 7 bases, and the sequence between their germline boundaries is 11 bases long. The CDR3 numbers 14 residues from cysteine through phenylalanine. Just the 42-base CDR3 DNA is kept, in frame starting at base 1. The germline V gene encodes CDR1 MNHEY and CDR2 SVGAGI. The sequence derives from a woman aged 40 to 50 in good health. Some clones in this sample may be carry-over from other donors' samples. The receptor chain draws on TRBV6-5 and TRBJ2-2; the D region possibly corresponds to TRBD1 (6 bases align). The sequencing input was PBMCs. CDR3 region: CASSYEQGIGELFF. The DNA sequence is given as TGTGCCAGCAGTTACGAACAGGGTATCGGGGAGCTGTTTTTT.